This T cell receptor (beta chain) was sequenced in a study of blood T cells in healthy people across ages. Study results and limitations: Naive T cell percentage strongly correlated with TCR beta diversity.

For this clonotype: Its matching antigen is unknown.

The use of a sample-barcoded 5' primer and a J-beta primer mix characterized a second PCR of about 6 to 11 cycles. MiXCR, applied by TCRdb to the 5' RACE reads, yields one record per CDR3 protein. The table lists 650,000 to 800,000 distinct CDR3 sequences, 40% to 50% of them singletons. Deletions cut 2 bases from V and 6 bases from J, with 10 bases between. This CDR3 comprises 13 residues. In germline, CDR1 is MNHNS, CDR2 SASEGT. V is TRBV6-1 and J is TRBJ1-2; D gene unclear. Sequenced input: blood. The origin of this receptor is a man between 60 and 70 years old in good health. The CDR3 DNA is TGTGCCAGCAGTGAATGGGGTAGTGATGGCTACACCTTC. Encoded protein: CASSEWGSDGYTF.